This T cell receptor (beta chain) was recovered during a study of blood T cell dynamics during melanoma immunotherapy. Profiling relied on immunoSEQ multiplex PCR, and the TCRdb table lists in-frame clones only, not all of them. The repertoire holds 9,000 to 13,000 clones, less than 90% seen once, with roughly a tenth in the top ten. Germline values: CDR1 KGHSH, CDR2 LQKENI. The CDR3 loop spans 15 amino acids. The V segment lost 3 bases and the J segment 7 bases; nucleotides outside the gene matches: 9. Described time point: pre-treatment baseline. Sequenced here: blood, sampled from a patient treated with checkpoint blockade. V and J are TRBV18 and TRBJ1-5; 7 bases agree with TRBD1. The source is a human donor with melanoma. The CDR3 nucleotides read TGTGCCAGCTCACCTAAGGACAGGCTGGGGCAGCCCCAGCATTTT. This translates into CASSPKDRLGQPQHF.